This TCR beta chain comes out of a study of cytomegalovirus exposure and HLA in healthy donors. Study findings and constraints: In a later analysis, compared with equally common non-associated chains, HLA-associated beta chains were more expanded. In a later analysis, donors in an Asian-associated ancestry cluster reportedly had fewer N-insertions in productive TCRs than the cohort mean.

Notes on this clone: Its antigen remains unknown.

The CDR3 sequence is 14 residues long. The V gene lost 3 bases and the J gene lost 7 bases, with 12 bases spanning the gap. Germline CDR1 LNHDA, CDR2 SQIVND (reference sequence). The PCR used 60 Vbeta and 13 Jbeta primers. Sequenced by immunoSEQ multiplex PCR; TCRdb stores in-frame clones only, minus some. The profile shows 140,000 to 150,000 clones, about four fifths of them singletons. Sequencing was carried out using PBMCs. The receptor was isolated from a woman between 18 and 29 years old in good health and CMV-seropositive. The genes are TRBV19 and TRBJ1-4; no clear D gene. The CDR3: CASSIRGWAEKLFF. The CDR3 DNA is TGTGCCAGTAGTATTCGGGGTTGGGCTGAAAAACTGTTTTTT.